The entry below describes one T cell receptor beta chain. This entry is derived from a study of OX40 agonist ivuxolimab in advanced cancers. As for the study in general: The dose of intravenous ivuxolimab that patients received every 2 weeks ranged from 0.01 to 10 mg/kg.

Method: immunoSEQ multiplex PCR; TCRdb's copy keeps in-frame clones and lacks some. This table has about 42,000 clones, roughly 84% appearing once. The sequencing here drew on CD4+ or CD8+ T cells sorted from blood, taken in a trial of the OX40 agonist ivuxolimab. This sequence was found in an adult with an advanced solid tumor such as melanoma, head and neck, liver or kidney cancer.

The DNA for the CDR3 is TGTGCCAGCAGTTACCAACCTTCCAATGAGCAGTTCTTC. Its protein product is CASSYQPSNEQFF. The chain recombines TRBV27 with TRBJ2-1, with D unresolved. The V end lost 4 bases, the J end lost 6 bases, and 10 bases lay between the germline ends. The CDR3 runs to 13 residues. The germline gives CDR1 MNHEY, CDR2 SMNVEV (reference sequence).